This T cell receptor beta chain was observed in a study of Graves' ophthalmopathy and Graves' hyperthyroidism. This clonotype has just a few counts. The authors amplified TCR beta CDR3 regions from RNA transcripts. HTBI-primed first-round RT-PCR preceded second-round multiplex PCR. One entry per CDR3 protein, called by TCRdb with MiXCR from the multiplex PCR reads. The sample lists hundreds of thousands of distinct CDR3 sequences; approximately 39% were seen once. The sequence was collected from an adult man with Graves' ophthalmopathy. Sequencing was done on a sample of peripheral blood.

The CDR3 protein is CAWSVLNTGELFF. In DNA form, the CDR3 reads TGTGCCTGGAGTGTCCTTAACACCGGGGAGCTGTTTTTT. V usage is TRBV7-9 and J usage is TRBJ2-2; the D is unclear. From germline, CDR1 is SEHNR and CDR2 FQNEAQ (reference sequence). There are 13 residues in the CDR3. V shed 11 bases and J shed 2 bases, with 12 bases lying between them.